The clone carrying this T cell receptor (beta chain) was counted a few times. Profiling relied on immunoSEQ multiplex PCR, and the TCRdb table lists in-frame clones only, not all of them. The data contain about 62,000 clones, roughly 92% of them seen just once; the ten biggest clones take up over 5.5%. This record belongs to a study of blood T cell repertoires in COVID-19. In the study overall: Sources were T cells, B-cell-depleted T cells, or PBMCs; the material itself was cDNA or gDNA.

The CDR3 is 16 residues long. Germline V lookup: CDR1 MNHNS, CDR2 SASEGT. The V gene end was trimmed by 4 bases and the J gene end by 5 bases; junction bases not matched to a gene: 9. This receptor was taken from a human donor in a cohort sampled during active COVID-19. The chain joins TRBV6-1 to TRBJ1-5; TRBD1 matches 9 bases. Sequencing input: peripheral blood. The CDR3 DNA reads as TGTGCCAGCAGTGCTTCCGGGACAGGGAATTATCAGCCCCAGCATTTT. Translated: CASSASGTGNYQPQHF.